This entry is about one TCR beta chain. Its antigen is not known. Trimming removed 5 bases at V and 7 bases at J, with 14 bases between. This CDR3 has 13 residues. Germline V gene sequence: CDR1 MNHNY, CDR2 SVGAGI (reference sequence). These data come from a study of shared clonotypes between healthy human individuals. Study context: The cohort comprised a couple of women and a few men. Their ages spanned 18 to 49 years.

As originally analysed: Filtering was not the same, since immunoSEQ gave junction-only sequences without quality scores. Sequencing used immunoSEQ multiplex PCR; TCRdb keeps in-frame clones, though not all of them. V, J and clone size are taken as reported in that table, and D and trimming were inferred from the DNA itself. This sample yields millions of clones, of which approximately 94% are seen a single time; roughly 1.7% belongs to the top ten. Points from the study as a whole: Non-shared clonotypes had lower generation probabilities than those shared by all four donors. The expectation was that sequencing depth would affect clonotype sharing among donors.

The naive CD8 fraction comprised CD45RO-negative cells positively selected for CCR7 and excluded terminally differentiated effector memory CD45RA+ cells. The receptor was isolated from a man aged 18 to 30 in good health. Some clones in this sample may be carry-over from other donors' samples. This chain uses TRBV6-6 with TRBJ1-1; D uncertain. The sequenced material came from naive CD8+ T cells from PBMCs. The CDR3 sequence: CASSDYMWVEAFF. In DNA, the CDR3 is TGTGCCAGCAGTGACTATATGTGGGTTGAAGCTTTCTTT.